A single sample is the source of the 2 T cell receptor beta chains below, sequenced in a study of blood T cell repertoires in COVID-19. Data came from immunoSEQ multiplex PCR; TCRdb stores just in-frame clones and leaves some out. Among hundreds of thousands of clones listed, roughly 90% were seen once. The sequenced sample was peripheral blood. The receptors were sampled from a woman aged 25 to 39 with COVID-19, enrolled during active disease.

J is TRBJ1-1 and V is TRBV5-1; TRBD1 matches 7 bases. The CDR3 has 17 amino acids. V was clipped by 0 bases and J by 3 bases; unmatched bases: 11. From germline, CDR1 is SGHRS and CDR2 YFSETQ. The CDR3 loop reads CASSLGAAARGYTEAFF. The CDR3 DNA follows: TGCGCCAGCAGCTTGGGGGCGGCGGCCAGGGGGTACACTGAAGCTTTCTTT.

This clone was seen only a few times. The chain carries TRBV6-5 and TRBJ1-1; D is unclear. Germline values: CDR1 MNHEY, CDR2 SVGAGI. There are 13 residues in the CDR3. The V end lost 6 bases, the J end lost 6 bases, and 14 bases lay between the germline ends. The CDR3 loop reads CASRREGGAEAFF. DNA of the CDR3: TGTGCCAGCAGACGGGAGGGTGGGGCTGAAGCTTTCTTT.